This TCR beta chain was captured in a study of blood T cell repertoires in COVID-19. Study-wide context: Material from acute and convalescent COVID-19 was sourced from the United States, Italy and Spain. Sources were T cells, B-cell-depleted T cells, or PBMCs; the material itself was cDNA or gDNA.

The repertoire was sequenced with immunoSEQ multiplex PCR; TCRdb's copy has only in-frame clones and lacks some. The sample yields 200,000 to 250,000 clones, 75% to 85% seen once. Per the germline V gene, CDR1 is MDHEN and CDR2 is SYDVKM. V was pared by 1 base and J by 5 bases, with 14 bases of the junction left unmatched. The CDR3 is made up of 17 amino acids. The sample was PBMCs or T cells enriched from blood (not recorded which). The V gene is TRBV28, the J gene TRBJ2-7; 7 bases are shared with TRBD2. This TCR derives from a woman in her thirties or forties with acute COVID-19. The CDR3 DNA is TGTGCCAGCAGTTTATTGGGGGGGGAGACTAGCAGGCACGAGCAGTACTTC. Encoded protein: CASSLLGGETSRHEQYF.